This entry is about one T cell receptor beta chain. Its cognate antigen is unknown. The data stem from a study of cytomegalovirus exposure and HLA in healthy donors. Findings of the study overall: Some V segments, TRBV6-2 and TRBV6-3 among them, were indistinguishable and were therefore excluded. Sequencing artifact likely explains a cluster of highly shared sequence variants.

Primers for the PCR totalled 60 Vbeta and 13 Jbeta. The method was immunoSEQ multiplex PCR; TCRdb's version includes in-frame clones alone and lacks a portion of them. The sample lists more than 100,000 clones; about two thirds were seen once. Trimming took off 6 bases at V and 3 bases at J, with 21 bases between the two ends. Per germline, CDR1 LNHNV and CDR2 YYDKDF (reference sequence). This CDR3 is built from 17 residues. This clonotype was obtained from a man between 50 and 59 years old in good health and CMV-seropositive. The chain carries TRBV15 and TRBJ2-1; a weak D match, TRBD1 (6 bases). Sample: PBMCs. CDR3 nucleotide sequence: TGTGCCACCAGGATAATCCGGAAAGGGGGAGTCTACAATGAGCAGTTCTTC. Translation: CATRIIRKGGVYNEQFF.